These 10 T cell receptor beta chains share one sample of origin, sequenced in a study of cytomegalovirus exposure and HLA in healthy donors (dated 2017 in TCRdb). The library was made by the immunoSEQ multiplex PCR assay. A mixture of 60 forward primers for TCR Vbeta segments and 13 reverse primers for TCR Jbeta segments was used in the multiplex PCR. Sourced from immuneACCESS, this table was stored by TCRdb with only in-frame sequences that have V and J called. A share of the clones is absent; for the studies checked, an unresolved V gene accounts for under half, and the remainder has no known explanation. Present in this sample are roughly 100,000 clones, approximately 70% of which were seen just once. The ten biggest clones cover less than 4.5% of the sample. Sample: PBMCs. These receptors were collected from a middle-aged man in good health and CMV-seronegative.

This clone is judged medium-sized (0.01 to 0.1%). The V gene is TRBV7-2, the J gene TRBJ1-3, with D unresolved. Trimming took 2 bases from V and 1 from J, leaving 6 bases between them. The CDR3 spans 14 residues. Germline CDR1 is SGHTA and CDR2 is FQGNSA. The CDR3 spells CASSLKTSGNTIYF. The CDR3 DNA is TGTGCCAGCAGCTTAAAAACATCTGGAAACACCATATATTTT.

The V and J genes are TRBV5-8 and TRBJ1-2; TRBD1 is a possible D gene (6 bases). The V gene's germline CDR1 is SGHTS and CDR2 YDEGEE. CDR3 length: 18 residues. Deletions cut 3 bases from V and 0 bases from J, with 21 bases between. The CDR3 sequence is CASSSTKRDTRTNYGYTF. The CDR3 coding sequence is TGTGCCAGCAGCTCGACAAAACGGGACACGAGAACTAACTATGGCTACACCTTC. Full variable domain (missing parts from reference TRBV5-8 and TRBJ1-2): EAGVTQSPTHLIKTRGQQATLRCSPISGHTSVYWYQQALGLGLQFLLWYDEGEERNRGNFPPRFSGRQFPNYSSELNVNALELEDSALYLCASSSTKRDTRTNYGYTFGSGTRLTVV.

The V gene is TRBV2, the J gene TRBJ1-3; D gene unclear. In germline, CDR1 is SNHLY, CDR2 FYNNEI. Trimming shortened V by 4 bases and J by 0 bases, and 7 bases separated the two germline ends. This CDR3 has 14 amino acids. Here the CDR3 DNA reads TGTGCCAGCAGTGTTGGGAGCTCTGGAAACACCATATATTTT. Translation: CASSVGSSGNTIYF.

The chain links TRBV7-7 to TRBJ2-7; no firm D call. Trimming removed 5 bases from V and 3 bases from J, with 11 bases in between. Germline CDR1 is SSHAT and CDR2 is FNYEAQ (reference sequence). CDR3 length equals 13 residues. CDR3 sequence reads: CASSLRIDYEQYF. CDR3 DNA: TGTGCCAGCAGCCTCAGGATCGACTACGAGCAGTACTTC.

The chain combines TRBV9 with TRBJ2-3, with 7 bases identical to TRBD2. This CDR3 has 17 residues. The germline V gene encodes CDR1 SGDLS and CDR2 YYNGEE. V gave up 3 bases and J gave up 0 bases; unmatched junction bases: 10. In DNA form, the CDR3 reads TGTGCCAGCAGCGCACGACGGCGGGGGATTAGCACAGATACGCAGTATTTT. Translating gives CASSARRRGISTDTQYF.

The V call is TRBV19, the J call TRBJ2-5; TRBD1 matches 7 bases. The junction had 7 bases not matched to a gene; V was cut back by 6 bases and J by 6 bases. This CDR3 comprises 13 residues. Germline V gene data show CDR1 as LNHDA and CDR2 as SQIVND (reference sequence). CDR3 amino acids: CASSTQGLKTQYF. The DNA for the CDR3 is TGTGCCAGTAGCACACAGGGGTTGAAGACCCAGTACTTC.

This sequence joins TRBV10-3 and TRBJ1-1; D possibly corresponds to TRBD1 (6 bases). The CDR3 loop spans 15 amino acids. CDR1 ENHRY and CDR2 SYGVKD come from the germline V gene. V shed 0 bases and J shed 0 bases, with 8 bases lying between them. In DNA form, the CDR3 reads TGTGCCATCAGTGAGTCACCAGGGGTGAACACTGAAGCTTTCTTT. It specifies CAISESPGVNTEAFF.

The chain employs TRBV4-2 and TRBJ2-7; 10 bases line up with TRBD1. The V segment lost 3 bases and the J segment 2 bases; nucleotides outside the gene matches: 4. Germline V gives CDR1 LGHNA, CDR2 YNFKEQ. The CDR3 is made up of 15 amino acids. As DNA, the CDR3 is TGTGCCAGCAGCCAGATCGGGACAGGGGCCTACGAGCAGTACTTC. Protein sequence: CASSQIGTGAYEQYF.

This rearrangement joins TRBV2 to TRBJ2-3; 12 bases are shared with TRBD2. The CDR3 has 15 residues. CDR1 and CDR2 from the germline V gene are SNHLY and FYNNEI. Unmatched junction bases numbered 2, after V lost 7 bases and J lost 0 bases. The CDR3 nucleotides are TGTGCCAGCACGGGGACTAGCGGGAGCACAGATACGCAGTATTTT. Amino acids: CASTGTSGSTDTQYF.

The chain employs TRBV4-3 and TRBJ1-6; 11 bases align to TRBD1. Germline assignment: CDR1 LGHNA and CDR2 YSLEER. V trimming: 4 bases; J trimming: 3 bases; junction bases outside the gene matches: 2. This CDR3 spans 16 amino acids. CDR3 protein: CASSPGTGGYNSPLHF. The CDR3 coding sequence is TGCGCCAGCAGCCCAGGGACAGGGGGCTATAATTCACCCCTCCACTTT.